The rows below give T cell receptor beta chains drawn from one sample of a study of blood T cells in healthy people across ages. Using its own MiXCR run on the 5' RACE reads, TCRdb lists one record per CDR3 protein. This sample has about 580,000 distinct CDR3 sequences; less than 60% occur once, and the top ten carry 20% to 25%. Source material: blood. Receptor source: an elderly man in good health. Each CDR3 is given with its conserved first and last residue. The D gene is left open where the match is weak. Rows give clone size only sometimes, using once, few, many, or a class for an expanded clone.

V gene	CDR3 length	J gene	D gene	clone size	CDR3 protein	CDR3 DNA
TRBV27	15	TRBJ2-6	-	once	CASRTESSGANVLTF	TGTGCCAGCCGCACTGAAAGCTCTGGGGCCAACGTCCTGACTTTC
TRBV30	11	TRBJ2-1	-	-	CAGGQSNEQFF	TGTGCCGGAGGACAGAGCAATGAGCAGTTCTTC
TRBV28	15	TRBJ2-2	-	-	CASSLTSPGDGELFF	TGTGCCAGCAGTTTAACTAGCCCTGGGGACGGGGAGCTGTTTTTT
TRBV29-1	14	TRBJ2-5	TRBD2	-	CSEKSGGYYNEQYF	TGCAGCGAAAAGAGCGGGGGGTACTACAATGAGCAGTACTTC
TRBV27	16	TRBJ1-6	TRBD1	once	CASSSGQGAYNSPLHF	TGTGCCAGCAGTTCCGGACAGGGGGCGTATAATTCACCCCTCCACTTT
TRBV5-5	14	TRBJ2-5	TRBD2	few	CASSLTTTAGAQYF	TGTGCCAGCAGCTTGACGACGACGGCGGGGGCCCAGTACTTC
TRBV20-1	14	TRBJ2-5	-	few	CSARGANVVWEQYF	TGCAGTGCTAGAGGTGCGAATGTCGTGTGGGAGCAGTACTTC
TRBV6-6	14	TRBJ2-7	-	many	CASSYGTSGYEQYF	TGTGCCAGCAGTTACGGTACTTCAGGCTACGAGCAGTACTTC
TRBV20-1	18	TRBJ2-5	-	-	CSARDLRAVGGYQETQYF	TGCAGTGCTAGAGATTTAAGGGCAGTGGGCGGGTACCAAGAGACCCAGTACTTC
TRBV5-1	16	TRBJ2-1	-	-	CASSMGRGSSHNEQFF	TGCGCCAGCAGCATGGGGAGAGGGAGCTCCCACAATGAGCAGTTCTTC
TRBV27	13	TRBJ1-5	-	once	CASRPSLGQPQHF	TGTGCCAGCAGACCGTCGTTGGGTCAGCCCCAGCATTTT
TRBV29-1	16	TRBJ1-2	-	-	CSANIQGGMVNYGYTF	TGCAGCGCGAACATACAGGGAGGCATGGTAAACTATGGCTACACCTTC
TRBV11-1	13	TRBJ1-1	-	-	CASSRGGSTEAFF	TGTGCCAGCAGCCGTGGGGGGAGCACTGAAGCTTTCTTT
TRBV4-1	16	TRBJ2-7	TRBD1	-	CASSQAPGQPSYEQYF	TGCGCCAGCAGCCAAGCTCCGGGACAGCCTTCCTACGAGCAGTACTTC
TRBV12-3/TRBV12-4	13	TRBJ1-2	-	few	CASSFLVYGGYTF	TGTGCCAGCAGTTTCCTTGTGTATGGAGGCTACACCTTC
TRBV27	12	TRBJ2-7	-	-	CASSLTGFEQYF	TGTGCCAGCAGTCTTACAGGGTTCGAGCAGTACTTC
TRBV7-2	16	TRBJ1-2	TRBD1	-	CASSPGTGLSNYGYTF	TGTGCCAGCAGCCCCGGGACAGGACTCTCAAACTATGGCTACACCTTC
TRBV7-3	12	TRBJ2-1	-	-	CASRDRGDEQFF	TGTGCCAGCAGGGACCGAGGGGATGAGCAGTTCTTC
TRBV6-6	13	TRBJ2-2	-	many	CASSSLGAGELFF	TGTGCCAGCAGTTCACTCGGGGCCGGGGAGCTGTTTTTT
TRBV27	13	TRBJ2-7	-	many	CASGRQAPYEQYF	TGTGCCAGCGGAAGACAGGCCCCCTACGAGCAGTACTTC
TRBV20-1	13	TRBJ2-5	-	-	CSATLNPRETQYF	TGCAGTGCTACCCTCAACCCCCGGGAGACCCAGTACTTC
TRBV20-1	15	TRBJ2-5	-	-	CSARGVGSWGETQYF	TGCAGTGCAAGAGGGGTAGGGTCTTGGGGAGAGACCCAGTACTTC
TRBV12-3/TRBV12-4	14	TRBJ2-7	TRBD2	-	CASGRAGGNYEQYF	TGTGCCAGCGGTCGTGCGGGGGGAAACTACGAGCAGTACTTC
TRBV3-1	15	TRBJ1-2	-	-	CASSQLGGIDYGYTF	TGTGCCAGCAGCCAATTGGGGGGGATCGACTATGGCTACACCTTC
TRBV12-3/TRBV12-4	13	TRBJ2-7	-	-	CASSLVPTYEQYF	TGTGCCAGCAGTTTAGTTCCTACCTACGAGCAGTACTTC
TRBV29-1	13	TRBJ2-7	TRBD1	-	CSVVTGGSYEQYF	TGCAGCGTTGTGACAGGGGGTTCCTACGAGCAGTACTTC
TRBV20-1	12	TRBJ1-2	TRBD1	once	CSATDRGYGYTF	TGCAGTGCGACGGACAGGGGCTATGGCTACACCTTC
TRBV20-1	12	TRBJ2-5	-	few	CSVTAGQETQYF	TGCAGTGTGACCGCAGGGCAAGAGACCCAGTACTTC
TRBV7-2	15	TRBJ2-7	TRBD2	-	CASSATSGRSYEQYF	TGTGCCAGCAGCGCCACTAGCGGGCGCTCCTACGAGCAGTACTTC
TRBV20-1	13	TRBJ2-7	-	-	CSARDGLAYEQYF	TGCAGTGCTAGAGATGGGCTAGCCTACGAGCAGTACTTC
TRBV11-2	14	TRBJ2-7	-	few	CASSLDLGMYEQYF	TGTGCCAGCAGCTTAGATCTTGGGATGTACGAGCAGTACTTC
TRBV7-9	13	TRBJ1-2	-	few	CASSLYANYGYTF	TGTGCCAGCAGCTTATACGCTAACTATGGCTACACCTTC
TRBV10-2	15	TRBJ1-6	-	-	CASSEVRVYNSPLHF	TGCGCCAGCAGTGAGGTCAGGGTCTATAATTCACCCCTCCACTTT
TRBV29-1	15	TRBJ2-7	TRBD2	few	CSVEKASRGGYEQYF	TGCAGCGTTGAGAAGGCCTCCCGCGGGGGCTACGAGCAGTACTTC
TRBV20-1	13	TRBJ2-3	-	few	CSTRGGRTDTQYF	TGCAGTACGCGGGGCGGTCGCACAGATACGCAGTATTTT
TRBV2	13	TRBJ2-7	-	-	CASSDLQGYEQYF	TGTGCCAGCAGTGACCTTCAGGGCTACGAGCAGTACTTC
TRBV5-1	17	TRBJ2-3	-	once	CASSLGAPGTSTDTQYF	TGCGCCAGCAGCTTGGGGGCACCCGGGACCAGCACAGATACGCAGTATTTT
TRBV6-6	16	TRBJ1-5	TRBD1	-	CASSPSGTGANQPQHF	TGTGCCAGCAGCCCTTCCGGGACAGGGGCAAATCAGCCCCAGCATTTT
TRBV2	14	TRBJ2-3	TRBD1	-	CASDRDRGTDTQYF	TGTGCCAGCGACCGGGACAGGGGAACAGATACGCAGTATTTT
TRBV6-5	14	TRBJ2-3	-	-	CASSYSVQTDTQYF	TGTGCCAGCAGTTACTCGGTCCAAACAGATACGCAGTATTTT
TRBV6-5	15	TRBJ2-1	TRBD1	-	CASRGFRQGTNEQFF	TGTGCCAGCAGGGGATTCAGACAGGGGACGAATGAGCAGTTCTTC
TRBV29-1	11	TRBJ2-3	TRBD1	-	CSVGGTGVQYF	TGCAGCGTTGGAGGGACAGGGGTCCAGTATTTT
TRBV11-3	12	TRBJ2-1	-	-	CASSGDNNEQFF	TGTGCCAGCAGCGGGGACAACAATGAGCAGTTCTTC
TRBV6-6	14	TRBJ1-4	-	few	CASSYSGVGEKLFF	TGTGCCAGCAGTTATTCAGGGGTGGGTGAAAAACTGTTTTTT
TRBV2	15	TRBJ2-1	TRBD1	few	CASSERTGEWYEQFF	TGTGCCAGCAGTGAGAGGACAGGGGAGTGGTATGAGCAGTTCTTC
TRBV27	14	TRBJ2-7	TRBD1	few	CASSGQDSGYEQYF	TGTGCCAGCAGTGGACAGGACTCGGGCTACGAGCAGTACTTC
TRBV7-2	13	TRBJ2-1	TRBD2	few	CASSSGGSYEQFF	TGTGCCAGCAGCAGCGGGGGGAGTTATGAGCAGTTCTTC
TRBV7-2	15	TRBJ1-5	-	-	CASSLVGDVIQPQHF	TGTGCCAGCAGCTTAGTAGGGGACGTTATTCAGCCCCAGCATTTT
TRBV5-1	15	TRBJ2-4	TRBD1	once	CASSLARGSKNIQYF	TGCGCCAGCAGCTTGGCCAGGGGGTCCAAAAACATTCAGTACTTC
TRBV18	16	TRBJ1-1	-	few	CASSPIGGTLDTEAFF	TGTGCCAGCTCACCAATTGGGGGAACCCTTGACACTGAAGCTTTCTTT
TRBV5-6	13	TRBJ1-2	-	-	CASSRSANYGYTF	TGTGCCAGCAGCCGTAGCGCTAACTATGGCTACACCTTC
TRBV2	10	TRBJ2-7	-	few	CASRGYEQYF	TGTGCCAGCAGGGGCTACGAGCAGTACTTC
TRBV20-1	15	TRBJ1-1	-	-	CSARDGRRMNTEAFF	TGCAGTGCTAGGGATGGACGGCGCATGAACACTGAAGCTTTCTTT
TRBV5-1	13	TRBJ1-2	-	few	CASSVGDFYGYTF	TGCGCCAGCAGCGTGGGGGATTTTTATGGCTACACCTTC
TRBV7-3	13	TRBJ2-1	TRBD1	-	CASSAAGGNEQFF	TGTGCCAGCAGCGCAGCAGGGGGCAATGAGCAGTTCTTC
TRBV10-3	13	TRBJ2-7	TRBD1	few	CAIRSDRVDEQYF	TGTGCCATCAGATCGGACAGGGTTGACGAGCAGTACTTC
TRBV4-3	17	TRBJ2-1	-	many	CASSQDTAVVSYNEQFF	TGCGCCAGCAGCCAAGATACCGCAGTAGTGTCCTACAATGAGCAGTTCTTC
TRBV20-1	16	TRBJ2-3	TRBD2	once	CSARESAGGPTDTQYF	TGCAGTGCTAGAGAGTCTGCGGGGGGGCCAACAGATACGCAGTATTTT